These 21 T cell receptor beta chains were sequenced from one sample in a study of Graves' ophthalmopathy and Graves' hyperthyroidism. The authors amplified TCR beta CDR3 regions from RNA transcripts. HTBI-primed RT-PCR formed the first round, and a multiplex PCR formed the second. One entry per CDR3 protein, called by TCRdb with MiXCR from the multiplex PCR reads. The table lists fewer than 400,000 distinct CDR3 sequences, around 16% of them singletons, with more than 1.5% in the top ten. The specimen sequenced was peripheral blood. The receptors were sampled from a woman younger than 35 with Graves' ophthalmopathy.

V usage is TRBV6-1 and J usage is TRBJ1-5, with no clear D. Trimming stripped 3 bases from V and 5 bases from J, with 11 bases between. CDR3 size: 14 residues. From germline, CDR1 is MNHNS and CDR2 SASEGT. In DNA form, the CDR3 reads TGTGCCAGCAGTGATATAAGCTTGGATCAGCCCCAGCATTTT. Translating gives CASSDISLDQPQHF.

This clonotype was seen at least ten times. For the CDR3, the DNA is TGTGCCAGTCACTCAATTGGACTAGCAGACGGCGAGCAGTACTTC. It specifies CASHSIGLADGEQYF. This rearrangement joins TRBV28 to TRBJ2-7; 8 bases fit TRBD2. Germline CDR1 MDHEN, CDR2 SYDVKM. The CDR3 spans 15 residues. V lost 9 bases to trimming and J lost 6 bases; unmatched junction nucleotides: 16.

This clonotype occurred many times. The V call is TRBV12-3 or TRBV12-4, the J call TRBJ2-7, with a possible D match to TRBD2 (5 bases). The germline V and J ends were trimmed by 4 bases and 4 bases, with 11 bases remaining between them. The CDR3 extends over 13 amino acids. CDR3 loop: CASSYVSGYEQYF. CDR3 DNA sequence: TGTGCCAGCAGTTATGTGTCGGGATACGAGCAGTACTTC.

Ten or more counts support this clonotype. The chain employs TRBV19 and TRBJ1-1, with D possibly TRBD1 on 5 matching bases. Germline V gives CDR1 LNHDA, CDR2 SQIVND (reference sequence). Trimming pared 9 bases from V and 5 bases from J, leaving 19 bases between. CDR3 size: 14 residues. The CDR3 DNA follows: TGTGCCAGCCGGAAAGGCGGGGGGGATACTGAAGCTTTCTTT. It specifies CASRKGGGDTEAFF.

This clonotype appeared many times. The CDR3 loop is CASSWRGGAFF. The CDR3 DNA follows: TGCGCCAGCAGCTGGAGAGGGGGAGCTTTCTTT. The gene calls are TRBV5-1 and TRBJ1-1, with a tentative D call TRBD1 (6 bases). V was shortened by 3 bases and J by 10 bases, with 10 bases between the two germline ends. CDR1 is SGHRS and CDR2 is YFSETQ in the germline V gene. This CDR3 has 11 amino acids. The full variable domain, with the rest looked up from reference TRBV5-1 and TRBJ1-1, is KAGVTQTPRYLIKTRGQQVTLSCSPISGHRSVSWYQQTPGQGLQFLFEYFSETQRNKGNFPGRFSGRQFSNSRSEMNVSTLELGDSALYLCASSWRGGAFFGQGTRLTVV.

At least ten counts were recorded for this clonotype. The chain combines TRBV10-3 with TRBJ2-5; 9 bases match TRBD1. Looked up from germline, CDR1 is ENHRY and CDR2 is SYGVKD. Germline trimming cut 6 bases from V and 3 bases from J; bases unmatched to any gene: 5. The CDR3 extends over 14 amino acids. CDR3 protein: CAIRAGTGKETQYF. In DNA form, the CDR3 reads TGTGCCATCAGAGCCGGGACAGGGAAAGAGACCCAGTACTTC.

This clonotype was counted many times. The chain has TRBV27 and TRBJ2-5; D not resolved. V lost 5 bases, J lost 2 bases, and 9 bases lay in between. Germline CDR1 reads MNHEY; CDR2 reads SMNVEV (reference sequence). The CDR3 totals 13 residues. CDR3 nucleotide sequence: TGTGCCAGCAGTACCCGGCATCAAGAGACCCAGTACTTC. It translates to CASSTRHQETQYF.

This clonotype was seen ten or more times. The chain carries TRBV12-3 or TRBV12-4 and TRBJ1-1; D is unresolved. Trimming removed 4 bases at V and 4 bases at J, with 13 bases between. The CDR3 runs 14 residues. CDR3 sequence reads: CASSYGPVSTEAFF. The CDR3 nucleotides are TGTGCCAGCAGTTATGGCCCGGTGAGCACTGAAGCTTTCTTT.

This clonotype has ten or more counts. This sequence joins TRBV14 and TRBJ1-5; TRBD1 matches at 9 bases. CDR1 SGHDN and CDR2 FVKESK come from the germline V gene. V lost 3 bases and J lost 5; bases outside the gene matches: 5. The CDR3 is 15 residues long. CDR3 bases: TGTGCCAGCAGCCACTTGGACAGGGGAGATCAGCCCCAGCATTTT. Its protein product is CASSHLDRGDQPQHF.

Ten or more counts support this clonotype. The genes are TRBV29-1 and TRBJ2-2; D gene unclear. The CDR3 contains 12 residues. Germline CDR1 reads SQVTM; CDR2 reads ANQGSEA. V lost 7 bases, J lost 4 bases, and 10 bases lay in between. The chain's CDR3 is CSARWSTGELFF. Written as DNA, the CDR3 is TGCAGCGCCCGCTGGAGCACCGGGGAGCTGTTTTTT.

This clonotype was found many times. CDR3 protein: CASSATDTQYF. In DNA, the CDR3 is TGTGCCAGCAGTGCCACAGATACGCAGTATTTT. This chain links TRBV27 with TRBJ2-3; the D is unclear. With 5 bases removed from V and 2 bases from J, the gap between germline ends came to 2 bases. Germline assignment: CDR1 MNHEY and CDR2 SMNVEV (reference sequence). This CDR3 spans 11 amino acids.

This clonotype has a count of ten or more. The genes are TRBV3-1 and TRBJ2-7; TRBD2 agrees at 13 bases. V was pared by 6 bases and J by 4 bases, with 6 bases of the junction left unmatched. Germline V gene lookup returns CDR1 LGHDT and CDR2 YNNKEL (reference sequence). There are 15 residues in the CDR3. The CDR3 DNA sequence: TGTGCCAGCAGACAACTAGCGGGGGGGGGATACGAGCAGTACTTC. Its translation: CASRQLAGGGYEQYF.

In its sample, this clonotype was seen many times. The genes are TRBV4-2 and TRBJ1-5, with D unresolved. CDR3 length equals 16 residues. Germline assignment: CDR1 LGHNA and CDR2 YNFKEQ. The ends were cut back, 1 base at V and 0 bases at J, with 10 bases in the middle. In nucleotides, the CDR3 is TGTGCCAGCAGCCAAGTTTGGAGAAATAGCAATCAGCCCCAGCATTTT. This sequence encodes CASSQVWRNSNQPQHF.

V usage is TRBV12-3 or TRBV12-4 and J usage is TRBJ2-7; D gene uncertain. CDR3 length: 13 residues. Trimming took off 4 bases at V and 3 bases at J, with 10 bases between the two ends. The CDR3 nucleotides are TGTGCCAGCAGTTCAAATGCCAACTACGAGCAGTACTTC. Translation: CASSSNANYEQYF.

This rearrangement joins TRBV5-1 to TRBJ2-5; 15 nucleotides line up with TRBD2. Germline CDR1 SGHRS, CDR2 YFSETQ. This CDR3 spans 17 amino acids. V trimming: 7 bases; J trimming: 4 bases; junction bases outside the gene matches: 11. CDR3 protein: CASQGSGLAGGLETQYF. The CDR3 coding sequence is TGCGCCAGCCAGGGGAGCGGACTAGCGGGGGGGCTAGAGACCCAGTACTTC.

The chain has TRBV6-4 and TRBJ1-5, with D unresolved. The CDR3 has 14 residues. Per germline, CDR1 MRHNA and CDR2 SNTAGT. Trimming removed 3 bases at V and 0 bases at J, with 6 bases between. CDR3 protein: CASSERASNQPQHF. As DNA, the CDR3 is TGTGCCAGCAGTGAGAGGGCTAGCAATCAGCCCCAGCATTTT.

This clonotype appeared many times. The chain recombines TRBV6-2 or TRBV6-3 with TRBJ1-2; D gene unclear. The CDR3 covers 12 residues. Germline CDR1 reads MNHEY; CDR2 reads SVGEGT. The CDR3 sequence is CRAKWAGHGYTF. As DNA, the CDR3 is TGTCGAGCCAAATGGGCAGGCCATGGCTACACCTTC.

This clonotype was seen at least ten times. The rearrangement links TRBV2 to TRBJ1-1; 8 nucleotides align to TRBD1. This CDR3 is built from 15 residues. The germline gives CDR1 SNHLY, CDR2 FYNNEI. The V and J ends lost 6 bases and 1 base, in that order; junction bases with no gene match: 7. The CDR3 DNA follows: TGTGCCAGCAGGCGCTACGGACAGGGGAACACTGAAGCTTTCTTT. Its protein product is CASRRYGQGNTEAFF. Combining the CDR3 with reference TRBV2 and TRBJ1-1 gives the whole variable domain EPEVTQTPSHQVTQMGQEVILRCVPISNHLYFYWYRQILGQKVEFLVSFYNNEISEKSEIFDDQFSVERPDGSNFTLKIRSTKLEDSAMYFCASRRYGQGNTEAFFGQGTRLTVV.

The V call is TRBV6-1, the J call TRBJ2-7, with 11 bases lining up with TRBD1. The J segment lost 5 bases and the V segment lost 6 bases, leaving 9 bases of the junction unmatched. The germline CDR1 and CDR2 sequences are MNHNS and SASEGT. The CDR3 is made up of 15 amino acids. CDR3 in amino acids: CASSRPRDRGNEQYF. As DNA, the CDR3 is TGTGCCAGCAGCAGACCCCGGGACAGGGGGAACGAGCAGTACTTC.

This clonotype was counted many times. The chain employs TRBV9 and TRBJ2-3, with 7 positions matching TRBD2. Germline V CDR1 and CDR2: SGDLS, YYNGEE. V was pared by 3 bases and J by 2 bases, with 6 bases of the junction left unmatched. The CDR3 length is 15 residues. The CDR3 DNA reads TGTGCCAGCAGCGAGGGAGCGGGACTCACAGATACGCAGTATTTT. Amino acids: CASSEGAGLTDTQYF. The full variable domain, with the rest looked up from reference TRBV9 and TRBJ2-3, is DSGVTQTPKHLITATGQRVTLRCSPRSGDLSVYWYQQSLDQGLQFLIQYYNGEERAKGNILERFSAQQFPDLHSELNLSSLELGDSALYFCASSEGAGLTDTQYFGPGTRLTVL.

This clonotype was counted ten times or more. This chain connects TRBV12-5 to TRBJ2-2; 10 nucleotides align to TRBD2. Germline lookup yields CDR1 LGHNT and CDR2 FRNRAP. V shed 4 bases and J 9 bases; nucleotides not matched to a gene: 5. This CDR3 contains 14 residues. The CDR3 loop reads CASGSGLAARELFF. In nucleotides, the CDR3 is TGTGCTAGTGGTTCCGGACTAGCGGCCCGGGAGCTGTTTTTT. Looking up the rest from reference TRBV12-5 and TRBJ2-2 gives the full variable domain: DARVTQTPRHKVTEMGQEVTMRCQPILGHNTVFWYRQTMMQGLELLAYFRNRAPLDDSGMPKDRFSAEMPDATLATLKIQPSEPRDSAVYFCASGSGLAARELFFGEGSRLTVL.